These 14 T cell receptor beta chains were all obtained from the same sample, sequenced in a study of T-cell reconstitution after alpha-beta-depleted transplantation in children. For TCRbeta, the library was prepared with unique molecular identifiers. TCRdb called the PCR reads again in MiXCR, with one record for every CDR3 protein. The table shows approximately 350,000 distinct CDR3 sequences, with 13% occurring only once. The sample consisted of PBMCs, taken from the stem cell graft. The receptor source for this set is a human donor who donated a stem cell graft to a child with Fanconi anemia.

This clonotype was seen only a few times. This rearrangement joins TRBV15 to TRBJ1-2; D is perhaps TRBD1 (5 bases). In germline, CDR1 is LNHNV, CDR2 YYDKDF (reference sequence). The CDR3 is 17 amino acids. V was shortened by 0 bases and J by 8 bases, with 22 bases between the two germline ends. The CDR3 protein is CATSRDWSRPGRIGYTF. The CDR3 coding sequence is TGTGCCACCAGCAGAGATTGGTCTCGGCCAGGGCGTATCGGCTACACCTTC.

As regards this clonotype: The junction and the germline gene differ at one end; a read error may be behind it. V and J are TRBV7-7 and TRBJ2-2; 12 bases are shared with TRBD2. This CDR3 region has 17 residues. In germline, CDR1 is SSHAT, CDR2 FNYEAQ (reference sequence). The CDR3 sequence: CASSSSLAGGRIGELFF. In DNA, the CDR3 is TGTGCTAGCAGCTCCTCCCTAGCGGGGGGGCGTATCGGGGAGCTGTTTTTT.

This clonotype was recorded many times. The CDR3 here is CASSFTIADTQYF. Here the CDR3 DNA reads TGTGCCAGCAGCTTCACCATTGCAGATACGCAGTATTTT. This rearrangement joins TRBV5-6 to TRBJ2-3; no reliable D call. V lost 2 bases and J 4 bases, leaving 8 bases between the germline ends. Germline CDR1 SGHDT, CDR2 YYEEEE. The CDR3 has 13 residues.

V is TRBV10-2 and J is TRBJ2-7; TRBD1 or TRBD2 may be the D gene (5 bases each). Germline values: CDR1 WSHSY, CDR2 SAAADI. Trimming removed 4 bases from V and 7 bases from J, with 17 bases in between. The CDR3 is made up of 14 amino acids. The CDR3 DNA follows: TGCGCCAGCAGTGCCCCACTCTTTGGGGGAGAGCAGTACTTC. Translated, it gives CASSAPLFGGEQYF.

The V call is TRBV2, the J call TRBJ2-7; no definite D call. Trimming removed 4 bases at V and 0 bases at J, with 10 bases between. The germline V gene encodes CDR1 SNHLY and CDR2 FYNNEI. The CDR3 is 14 amino acids. The CDR3 loop is CASSGAFSSYEQYV. The CDR3 DNA reads TGTGCCAGCAGTGGGGCTTTCAGCTCCTACGAGCAGTACGTC.

This clonotype was observed at least ten times. The chain is built from TRBV7-9 and TRBJ2-1; D is uncertain. Per the germline V gene, CDR1 is SEHNR and CDR2 is FQNEAQ (reference sequence). The V end was cut by 2 bases, the J end by 2 bases, with 4 bases between. This CDR3 comprises 13 residues. The DNA of the CDR3 is TGTGCCAGCAGCTTAAGGCCCTACAATGAGCAGTTCTTC. The encoded protein is CASSLRPYNEQFF. The full variable domain, in which reference TRBV7-9 and TRBJ2-1 provide the parts outside the CDR3, is DTGVSQNPRHKITKRGQNVTFRCDPISEHNRLYWYRQTLGQGPEFLTYFQNEAQLEKSRLLSDRFSAERPKGSFSTLEIQRTEQGDSAMYLCASSLRPYNEQFFGPGTRLTVL.

This clonotype appeared a single time. The rearrangement links TRBV4-2 to TRBJ1-1; D is possibly TRBD1 (6 bases). Germline V gene sequence: CDR1 LGHNA, CDR2 YNFKEQ. This CDR3 region has 17 residues. V dropped 4 bases and J dropped 5 bases, with 23 bases sitting between them. CDR3 loop: CASSRISGGAQGTEAFF. The CDR3 DNA follows: TGTGCCAGCAGCCGGATCTCCGGAGGGGCCCAGGGGACTGAAGCTTTCTTT.

The V and J genes are TRBV6-2 or TRBV6-3 and TRBJ2-4; possible D gene TRBD2, 5 bases. Germline CDR1 reads MNHEY; CDR2 reads SVGEGT. The germline V and J ends were trimmed by 6 bases and 6 bases, with 9 bases remaining between them. CDR3 size: 12 residues. This CDR3 is CASRRVGNIQYF. The CDR3 nucleotides read TGTGCCAGCAGGAGGGTTGGAAACATTCAGTACTTC.

This clonotype was seen repeatedly, ten times or more. V and J are TRBV4-3 and TRBJ2-3, with D perhaps TRBD1 (5 bases). V lost 4 bases and J 2 bases, leaving 16 bases between the germline ends. In germline, CDR1 is LGHNA, CDR2 YSLEER. The CDR3 is 16 amino acids. This chain's CDR3 is CASSLKFGADTDTQYF. CDR3 nucleotides: TGCGCCAGCAGCCTCAAGTTTGGGGCGGACACAGATACGCAGTATTTT.

The genes are TRBV5-1 and TRBJ2-1; 9 positions agree with TRBD2. CDR1 is SGHRS, CDR2 YFSETQ, per germline. The V gene end was trimmed by 3 bases and the J gene end by 6 bases; junction bases not matched to a gene: 4. The CDR3 is made up of 14 amino acids. The CDR3 spells CASSSVAGANEQFF. The CDR3 DNA is TGCGCCAGCAGCTCAGTAGCGGGGGCCAATGAGCAGTTCTTC.

The V gene is TRBV7-9, the J gene TRBJ2-7, with D perhaps TRBD1 (5 bases). This CDR3 has 14 amino acids. Germline CDR1 and CDR2: SEHNR and FQNEAQ (reference sequence). V was trimmed by 5 bases and J by 5 bases, leaving 16 bases between them. CDR3 amino acids: CASSISTVANEQYF. CDR3 in DNA: TGTGCCAGCAGCATTTCGACAGTCGCCAACGAGCAGTACTTC.

This clonotype was seen only a few times. CDR3 nucleotides: TGCAGTGCTAAGGGGGGACGGGACTCCTACAATGAGCAGTTCTTC. It specifies CSAKGGRDSYNEQFF. This chain links TRBV20-1 with TRBJ2-1; D tentatively fits TRBD1 or TRBD2 (6 bases each). This CDR3 has 15 residues. V was clipped by 4 bases and J by 0 bases, with 13 bases between them. CDR1 is DFQATT, CDR2 SNEGSKA, per germline (reference sequence).

Written as DNA, the CDR3 is TGCGCCAGCAGCTTGGTTACAGGGACCGGTGAAGCTTTCTTT. The encoded protein is CASSLVTGTGEAFF. The rearrangement links TRBV5-1 to TRBJ1-1, with D possibly TRBD1 on 6 matching bases. The CDR3 totals 14 residues. Germline CDR1 is SGHRS and CDR2 is YFSETQ. Deletions cut 0 bases from V and 7 bases from J, with 13 bases between.

The chain links TRBV6-6 to TRBJ2-7; unclear D gene. Trimming shortened V by 0 bases and J by 2 bases, and 5 bases separated the two germline ends. This CDR3 comprises 13 residues. Per germline, CDR1 MNHNY and CDR2 SVGAGI (reference sequence). In DNA form, the CDR3 reads TGTGCCAGCAGTTACTCCAATACCTACGAGCAGTACTTC. As protein: CASSYSNTYEQYF.